This section outlines one T cell receptor beta chain sequence together with its context. CDR3 length: 12 amino acids. The germline gives CDR1 GTSNPN, CDR2 SVGIG (reference sequence). V was clipped by 1 base and J by 3 bases, with 6 bases between them. Authors' data handling: The assay estimated nucleated cells by amplifying reference gene primers. Measured with immunoSEQ multiplex PCR; TCRdb has only the in-frame clones, and not every one. V, J and clone size reflect that table, while D and trimming were determined from the DNA. The sample lists some 250,000 clones; 80% to 90% were seen once. The data originate from a study of blood T cell repertoires in COVID-19. Turning to the study itself: Italy, Spain and the United States were the sources of the convalescent and acute COVID-19 samples.

The source of this sequence is a man in his forties with active or convalescent COVID-19. The genes are TRBV30 and TRBJ1-1, with unresolved D. Sequencing was carried out using peripheral blood. Written as DNA, the CDR3 is TGTGCCTGGAGTGACCGCGACACTGAAGCTTTCTTT. This sequence encodes CAWSDRDTEAFF.